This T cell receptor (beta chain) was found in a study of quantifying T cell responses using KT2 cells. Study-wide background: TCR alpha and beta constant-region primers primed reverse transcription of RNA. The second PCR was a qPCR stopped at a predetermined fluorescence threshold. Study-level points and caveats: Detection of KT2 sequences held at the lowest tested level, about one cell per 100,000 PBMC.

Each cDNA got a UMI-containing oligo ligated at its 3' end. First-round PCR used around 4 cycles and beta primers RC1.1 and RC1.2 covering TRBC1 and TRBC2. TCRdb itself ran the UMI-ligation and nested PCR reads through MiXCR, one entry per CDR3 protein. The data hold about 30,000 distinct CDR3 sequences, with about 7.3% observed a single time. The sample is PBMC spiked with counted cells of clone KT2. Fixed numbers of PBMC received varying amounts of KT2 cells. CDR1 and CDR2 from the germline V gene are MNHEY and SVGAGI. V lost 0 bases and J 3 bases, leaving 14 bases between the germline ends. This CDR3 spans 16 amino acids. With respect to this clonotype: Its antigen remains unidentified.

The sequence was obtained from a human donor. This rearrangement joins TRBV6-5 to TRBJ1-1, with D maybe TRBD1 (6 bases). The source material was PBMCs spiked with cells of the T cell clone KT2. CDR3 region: CASSYSVRGGHTEAFF. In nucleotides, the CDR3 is TGTGCCAGCAGTTACTCGGTGAGGGGGGGGCACACTGAAGCTTTCTTT.